The 5 T cell receptor beta chains presented below share a single source sample, sequenced in a study of T cell repertoires in cytomegalovirus infection (dated by TCRdb to between 2017 and 2020). The listed sequencing device is Illumina HiSeq 1500. TCRdb handled the public reads itself, with Q25 trimming in fastp and clone calling in MiXCR, and kept productive beta chains. Under each unique CDR3 protein, matching rows form one entry showing the most common genes and DNA. For this sample there are roughly 640,000 distinct CDR3 sequences; roughly 26% appear just once. Of the sample, approximately 8% falls within the top ten clones. The sample comprised CD8+ T cells from PBMCs. These receptors were obtained from a human donor in good health (CMV status not recorded). Some clones in this sample may be carry-over from other donors' samples.

This clonotype was observed a few times. The chain joins TRBV20-1 to TRBJ1-5; 9 bases agree with TRBD1. The CDR3 is 17 residues long. The ends lost 4 bases at V and 0 bases at J; junction bases unmatched: 10. CDR1 and CDR2 from the germline V gene are DFQATT and SNEGSKA (reference sequence). This CDR3 is CSATPRDRELSNQPQHF. For the CDR3, the DNA is TGCAGTGCTACTCCTCGGGACAGGGAACTTAGCAATCAGCCCCAGCATTTT.

This clonotype was found a few times. At one end the junction does not follow the germline gene, possibly because of a read error. The chain couples TRBV2 to TRBJ2-3, with D hard to call. The CDR3 runs 13 residues. From germline, CDR1 is SNHLY and CDR2 FYNNEI. Written as DNA, the CDR3 is TGTGCCAGCAGTGAAGTAGCCCGCCGGATAGTGAATTTT. This sequence encodes CASSEVARRIVNF. Combining the CDR3 with reference TRBV2 and TRBJ2-3 gives the whole variable domain EPEVTQTPSHQVTQMGQEVILRCVPISNHLYFYWYRQILGQKVEFLVSFYNNEISEKSEIFDDQFSVERPDGSNFTLKIRSTKLEDSAMYFCASSEVARRIVNFGPGTRLTVL.

The sample holds a few counts of this clonotype. The CDR3 loop is CASSLQNQPQHF. Here the CDR3 DNA reads TGTGCCAGCAGCTTGCAGAATCAGCCCCAGCATTTT. The chain combines TRBV7-9 with TRBJ1-5, with no clear D. V shed 3 bases and J shed 4 bases, with 4 bases lying between them. This CDR3 comprises 12 residues. Germline V gene data show CDR1 as SEHNR and CDR2 as FQNEAQ (reference sequence). Variable domain in full (rest from reference TRBV7-9 and TRBJ1-5): DTGVSQNPRHKITKRGQNVTFRCDPISEHNRLYWYRQTLGQGPEFLTYFQNEAQLEKSRLLSDRFSAERPKGSFSTLEIQRTEQGDSAMYLCASSLQNQPQHFGDGTRLSIL.

Details on this clonotype: This may be a read error: a much more frequent sequence differs by one nucleotide. The chain uses TRBV7-9 and TRBJ2-1, with 11 bases fitting TRBD2. This CDR3 is 16 amino acids long. Germline V gene data show CDR1 as SEHNR and CDR2 as FQNEAQ (reference sequence). CDR3 DNA sequence: TGTGTCAGCAGCTTAGCGGGGGGGCGTACCTACAATGAGCAGTTCTTC. This sequence encodes CVSSLAGGRTYNEQFF.

This clonotype has more than one count but fewer than ten. This chain uses TRBV20-1 with TRBJ2-1; 7 positions agree with TRBD1. CDR3 length: 13 residues. Germline CDR1 reads DFQATT; CDR2 reads SNEGSKA (reference sequence). V dropped 3 bases and J dropped 6; count of bases not matched to a gene: 5. The CDR3 DNA sequence: TGCAGTGCTAGGAGTCGGGACAGCAATGAGCAGTTCTTC. Its protein is CSARSRDSNEQFF.